This is a list of T cell receptor beta chains from one sample in a study of blood T cells in healthy people across ages. Each CDR3 protein gets one entry after TCRdb re-called the 5' RACE reads with MiXCR. The data contain 660,000 or so distinct CDR3 sequences, roughly 53% of them singletons. The sample was blood. These receptor sequences come from a man aged 55 to 70 in good health. The CDR3 runs from the conserved cysteine through the conserved F or W. A D gene is named only where the DNA matches it firmly. Not all rows give a size; the values are once, few, many and, for expanded clones, a class.

D gene: TRBD2; V gene: TRBV6-1; clone size: .; CDR3 length: 14; J gene: TRBJ2-7; CDR3 protein: CASKPSGGYYEQYF; CDR3 DNA: TGTGCCAGCAAGCCTAGCGGGGGGTACTACGAGCAGTACTTC
D gene: .; V gene: TRBV20-1; clone size: .; CDR3 length: 15; J gene: TRBJ2-5; CDR3 protein: CSARDPPGFTETQYF; CDR3 DNA: TGCAGTGCTAGAGATCCCCCAGGGTTTACAGAGACCCAGTACTTC
D gene: TRBD2; V gene: TRBV20-1; clone size: .; CDR3 length: 14; J gene: TRBJ2-7; CDR3 protein: CSKRTSGGPREQYF; CDR3 DNA: TGCAGTAAAAGGACTAGCGGGGGTCCCAGAGAGCAGTACTTC
D gene: .; V gene: TRBV29-1; clone size: .; CDR3 length: 12; J gene: TRBJ1-1; CDR3 protein: CSVATADTEAFF; CDR3 DNA: TGCAGCGTCGCAACAGCGGACACTGAAGCTTTCTTT
D gene: .; V gene: TRBV9; clone size: .; CDR3 length: 16; J gene: TRBJ2-2; CDR3 protein: CASSVEKGGDTGELFF; CDR3 DNA: TGTGCCAGCAGCGTAGAAAAAGGGGGAGACACCGGGGAGCTGTTTTTT
D gene: .; V gene: TRBV2; clone size: few; CDR3 length: 13; J gene: TRBJ2-5; CDR3 protein: CASSVGAGETQYF; CDR3 DNA: TGTGCCAGCAGTGTCGGGGCCGGCGAGACCCAGTACTTC
D gene: TRBD2; V gene: TRBV7-2; clone size: few; CDR3 length: 14; J gene: TRBJ2-1; CDR3 protein: CASSSSLAGAAEFF; CDR3 DNA: TGTGCCAGCAGCTCCTCCCTAGCGGGGGCAGCCGAGTTCTTC
D gene: TRBD1; V gene: TRBV10-3; clone size: .; CDR3 length: 13; J gene: TRBJ2-7; CDR3 protein: CAISGQGFYEQYF; CDR3 DNA: TGTGCCATCAGCGGACAGGGATTTTACGAGCAGTACTTC
D gene: .; V gene: TRBV4-2; clone size: .; CDR3 length: 16; J gene: TRBJ2-7; CDR3 protein: CAGSQDGQGQRYEQYF; CDR3 DNA: TGTGCCGGCAGCCAAGATGGGCAGGGCCAACGCTACGAGCAGTACTTC
D gene: TRBD2; V gene: TRBV6-5; clone size: .; CDR3 length: 17; J gene: TRBJ2-1; CDR3 protein: CASSMGLAGGPRNEQFF; CDR3 DNA: TGTGCCAGCAGCATGGGACTAGCGGGGGGGCCGAGAAATGAGCAGTTCTTC
D gene: TRBD2; V gene: TRBV3-1; clone size: .; CDR3 length: 13; J gene: TRBJ2-7; CDR3 protein: CASSPTSGDEQYF; CDR3 DNA: TGTGCCAGCAGCCCAACTAGCGGGGACGAGCAGTACTTC
D gene: .; V gene: TRBV6-5; clone size: .; CDR3 length: 15; J gene: TRBJ1-2; CDR3 protein: CASSDGRVTSYGYTF; CDR3 DNA: TGTGCCAGCAGCGACGGACGGGTCACGAGCTATGGCTACACCTTC
D gene: .; V gene: TRBV13; clone size: .; CDR3 length: 12; J gene: TRBJ2-3; CDR3 protein: CASSLIPDTQYF; CDR3 DNA: TGTGCCAGCAGCTTAATTCCTGATACGCAGTATTTT
D gene: TRBD1; V gene: TRBV27; clone size: few; CDR3 length: 16; J gene: TRBJ2-6; CDR3 protein: CAIRTGGGSGANVLTF; CDR3 DNA: TGTGCCATCAGGACAGGGGGCGGATCCGGGGCCAACGTCCTGACTTTC
D gene: .; V gene: TRBV6-2/TRBV6-3; clone size: .; CDR3 length: 15; J gene: TRBJ2-7; CDR3 protein: CASSRRLIGGNEQYF; CDR3 DNA: TGTGCCAGCAGTCGCCGCTTAATCGGGGGCAATGAGCAGTACTTC
D gene: .; V gene: TRBV20-1; clone size: many; CDR3 length: 12; J gene: TRBJ2-5; CDR3 protein: CSASRGQETQYF; CDR3 DNA: TGCAGTGCTAGCCGGGGCCAAGAGACCCAGTACTTC
D gene: TRBD2; V gene: TRBV7-2; clone size: .; CDR3 length: 17; J gene: TRBJ2-3; CDR3 protein: CASSLRAAGETTDTQYF; CDR3 DNA: TGTGCCAGCAGCTTGAGGGCAGCGGGGGAGACCACAGATACGCAGTATTTT
D gene: TRBD1; V gene: TRBV7-9; clone size: .; CDR3 length: 18; J gene: TRBJ1-4; CDR3 protein: CASSLGSGTGGSNEKLFF; CDR3 DNA: TGTGCCAGCAGTTTAGGGTCCGGGACAGGGGGGAGTAATGAAAAACTGTTTTTT
D gene: TRBD1; V gene: TRBV13; clone size: .; CDR3 length: 14; J gene: TRBJ2-7; CDR3 protein: CASSEQGTPYEQYF; CDR3 DNA: TGTGCCAGCAGCGAACAGGGGACCCCCTACGAGCAGTACTTC
D gene: TRBD1; V gene: TRBV10-3; clone size: .; CDR3 length: 13; J gene: TRBJ1-2; CDR3 protein: CAIRGQGEDGYTF; CDR3 DNA: TGTGCCATCAGGGGACAGGGGGAGGATGGCTACACCTTC
D gene: .; V gene: TRBV10-3; clone size: once; CDR3 length: 15; J gene: TRBJ2-1; CDR3 protein: CAITKSAYDDNEQFF; CDR3 DNA: TGTGCCATCACGAAATCCGCCTATGATGACAATGAGCAGTTCTTC
D gene: TRBD1; V gene: TRBV6-5; clone size: .; CDR3 length: 15; J gene: TRBJ1-4; CDR3 protein: CASSPDQGGREKLFF; CDR3 DNA: TGTGCCAGCAGTCCCGATCAGGGGGGCCGGGAAAAACTGTTTTTT
D gene: .; V gene: TRBV10-1; clone size: .; CDR3 length: 14; J gene: TRBJ2-2; CDR3 protein: CASSDQGGTGELFF; CDR3 DNA: TGCGCCAGCAGTGACCAGGGGGGCACCGGGGAGCTGTTTTTT
D gene: TRBD2; V gene: TRBV5-1; clone size: few; CDR3 length: 16; J gene: TRBJ2-3; CDR3 protein: CASSSRGDARTDTQYF; CDR3 DNA: TGCGCCAGCAGCTCCCGGGGGGACGCCCGCACAGATACGCAGTATTTT